This T cell receptor beta chain derives from a study of T cells in Graves' hyperthyroidism and ophthalmopathy (dated by TCRdb to between 2019 and 2020). In terms of the full investigation: Peripheral blood was sampled at the time of initial diagnosis, prior to any treatment. To identify distinguishing TCR V-J signatures, a discovery cohort of 100 patients was used, comprising 40 to 45 with Graves' ophthalmopathy and 57 with stable Graves' hyperthyroidism. Whether ophthalmopathy could be predicted prospectively was tested in an independent validation cohort made up of approximately 19 hyperthyroidism patients plus 17 patients who later progressed to ophthalmopathy. The 100 or so discovery patients were divided at random into training and test sets in a 7:3 ratio. In more than 5 Graves' hyperthyroidism patients, the study also compared T-cell repertoires from thyroid tissue with T-cell repertoires from blood. After blood sampling, hyperthyroidism patients were treated with methimazole at a starting dose of 30 mg daily, and ophthalmopathy patients were treated with high-dose intravenous methylprednisolone. According to the paper, TCR Vbeta CDR3 sequencing was carried out on approximately 140 peripheral blood samples, which came from approximately 41 ophthalmopathy, around 74 hyperthyroidism and some 17 progressor patients. Broader findings and caveats from the paper: Sample size was not statistically predetermined, and blinding of investigators to group allocation was not performed. Most expanded thyroid clonotypes (frequency above 0.001) were also detected in blood, suggesting blood repertoires may reflect thyroid immune responses. In validation, progression to ophthalmopathy was predicted by the model with 70.59% sensitivity and under 85% specificity, a median of approximately 6.5 months before onset. A model built on a 13 V-J signature distinguished ophthalmopathy from stable hyperthyroidism, reaching about 88% sensitivity and 81.08% specificity in cross-validation and 80%/75% in testing.

The TCR beta CDR3 regions were amplified from RNA transcripts. The TCR CDR3 was subjected to a first round of RT-PCR using the HTBI primer set and the Qiagen OneStep RT-PCR kit. Libraries were constructed in a second round of multiplex PCR, after which size selection and purification were carried out. Sequencing of the libraries was done on an Illumina HiSeq2000 using paired-end 100 bp reads. Per the original workflow: SOAPnuke was used to process the raw data, removing reads that contained adapters or uncalled bases, had a mean Phred below 15, or lacked an exact match to the constant primer or identifier. High-quality paired reads were merged using COPE v1.2.5, and each unique nucleotide sequence was defined as a clonotype. MiTCR v1.1 was used to align the clonotypes against IMGT TRBV, TRBD and TRBJ reference segments. The analysis was restricted to V-J combinations with a frequency above 0.0001, which together covered roughly 99% of the repertoires. The TCS score was defined as the ratio of F50 (clonal expansion) to E x V (chaos), calculated using BLOSUM62-based TCRdist between CDR3 peptides within each V-J. Welch's t-statistics and random forest reduced roughly 540 V-J features to roughly 13, which were used in a naive Bayes classifier (R e1071). The similarity between thyroid and blood repertoires was quantified using the Morisita-Horn index. TCRdb reanalyzed the raw reads on its own, using fastp at Q25 for trimming and MiXCR for clone calling, and kept in-frame beta chains. Entries are consolidated by CDR3 protein sequence, retaining the most common genes and DNA. What appears here as the V and J calls and clone size reflects TCRdb's work, not the paper's. This sample holds hundreds of thousands of distinct CDR3 sequences; roughly 40% were observed only once. The top ten clonotypes cover more than 7% of the sample.

Regarding this clonotype: There is no known antigen for this receptor. One end of the junction does not line up with germline, which may come from a read error.

Stable Graves' hyperthyroidism was defined as no progression to ophthalmopathy during 18 months of follow-up. Hyperthyroidism patients were newly diagnosed, with disease duration under 2 months, and aged 18 to 65 years. Any patient with an uncontrolled infection, another autoimmune disease, pregnancy or lactation was excluded. Clinical symptoms, serum thyroxine and TRAb, thyroid ultrasound, and orbital computed tomography formed the basis for the diagnoses. PBMCs were separated from roughly 10 ml of fresh peripheral blood using Ficoll-Paque density gradient centrifugation. Total RNA was extracted with Trizol reagent, and quality was checked on an Agilent 2100 Bioanalyzer. The cysteine opens and the phenylalanine closes a CDR3 of 14 amino acids. Just the 42-base CDR3 DNA is kept, in frame starting at base 1. Sequences SEHNR (CDR1) and FQNEAQ (CDR2) are obtained from the germline V gene (reference sequence).

The sequence joins TRBV7-9 to TRBJ2-7; the D gene cannot be resolved reliably. The sequencing sample was made of blood. The TCR originated in a man between 18 and 35 years old with Graves' hyperthyroidism. The CDR3 region: CASSQNNRFYEQYF. The nucleotide sequence is TGCGCCAGCAGCCAAAACAACCGCTTCTACGAGCAGTACTTC.